The 19 T cell receptor beta chains below were found in one sample sequenced in a study of breast tumors, draining lymph nodes, adjacent tissues. MiXCR, run by TCRdb on the multiplex PCR reads, gives a single entry per CDR3 protein. Among under 15,000 distinct CDR3 sequences listed, roughly 60% were seen once. Sequencing was done on a sample of tumor-adjacent breast tissue. All receptors come from a female donor with breast cancer. Some clones in this sample may be carry-over from other donors' samples.

The chain uses TRBV7-9 and TRBJ2-2; TRBD1 or TRBD2 may be the D gene (5 bases each). V dropped 5 bases and J dropped 14 bases, with 18 bases sitting between them. The germline V gene encodes CDR1 SEHNR and CDR2 FQNEAQ (reference sequence). This CDR3 comprises 13 residues. DNA of the CDR3: TGTGCCAGCAGCGATACTCGGCCGGGACCCCTGTTTTTT. Translation: CASSDTRPGPLFF.

Of note for this clonotype: One junction end does not reproduce the germline sequence, and a read error may be involved. V and J are TRBV7-9 and TRBJ2-3; D perhaps matches TRBD2 (6 bases). The CDR3 covers 17 residues. Looked up from germline, CDR1 is SEHNR and CDR2 is FQNEAQ (reference sequence). The CDR3 DNA is TGCGCCAGCAGCTTTATCCTTCCGGTGCGGGGCACAGGTGCGCAGTATTTT. This sequence encodes CASSFILPVRGTGAQYF. Variable domain in full (rest from reference TRBV7-9 and TRBJ2-3): DTGVSQNPRHKITKRGQNVTFRCDPISEHNRLYWYRQTLGQGPEFLTYFQNEAQLEKSRLLSDRFSAERPKGSFSTLEIQRTEQGDSAMYLCASSFILPVRGTGAQYFGPGTRLTVL.

By sample fraction, this clonotype is medium-sized. The rearrangement uses TRBV5-1 and TRBJ1-3; the D gene is possibly TRBD1 (6 bases). V was pared by 0 bases and J by 0 bases, with 10 bases between. The germline V gene has CDR1 SGHRS and CDR2 YFSETQ. The CDR3 sequence is 16 residues long. The CDR3: CASSLVQGISGNTIYF. In DNA, the CDR3 is TGCGCCAGCAGCTTGGTACAGGGAATCTCTGGAAACACCATATATTTT.

Within the sample, this clonotype is medium-sized. The chain carries TRBV7-8 and TRBJ2-3; a weak D match, TRBD2 (6 bases). CDR3 length equals 16 residues. Germline values: CDR1 SGHVS, CDR2 FQNEAQ. The V gene lost 2 bases and the J gene lost 10 bases, with 22 bases spanning the gap. The CDR3 DNA sequence: TGTGCCAGCAGCTTATTTCCGCGGGCCCGATCGGGGGCGCAGTATTTT. This codes for CASSLFPRARSGAQYF.

CDR3 coding DNA: TGTGCCAGCAGTCACGACAGTTCCCAGCCCCAGCATTTT. It encodes CASSHDSSQPQHF. This chain links TRBV7-9 with TRBJ1-5, with D tentatively TRBD1 (5 bases). V was shortened by 6 bases and J by 7 bases, with 13 bases between the two germline ends. The CDR3 consists of 13 residues. Germline assignment: CDR1 SEHNR and CDR2 FQNEAQ (reference sequence).

The chain employs TRBV10-3 and TRBJ2-7; 13 bases match TRBD2. After removal of 4 bases from V and 1 base from J, the junction contained 1 base not matched to a gene. There are 15 residues in the CDR3. Germline loops: CDR1 ENHRY, CDR2 SYGVKD. The CDR3 loop is CAISGTSGGSYEQYF. DNA of the CDR3: TGTGCCATCAGTGGGACTAGCGGGGGTTCCTACGAGCAGTACTTC.

V is TRBV12-3 or TRBV12-4 and J is TRBJ1-4; D uncertain. The V and J ends lost 1 base and 7 bases respectively, with 19 bases between them. The CDR3 is made up of 17 amino acids. CDR3 nucleotides: TGTGCCAGCAGTTTAGGGGAGGTTCTACTTCAATCTGAAAAACTGTTTTTT. It yields the protein CASSLGEVLLQSEKLFF.

The V call is TRBV29-1, the J call TRBJ2-1; 10 nucleotides match TRBD2. This CDR3 region has 13 residues. CDR1 is SQVTM and CDR2 is ANQGSEA in the germline V gene. The ends lost 7 bases at V and 6 bases at J; junction bases unmatched: 6. DNA of the CDR3: TGCAGCGCCTTCGGGACTAGCGTCAATGAGCAGTTCTTC. Amino acids: CSAFGTSVNEQFF.

This chain joins TRBV9 and TRBJ1-6, with D uncertain. Trimming shortened V by 3 bases and J by 7 bases, and 2 bases separated the two germline ends. This CDR3 spans 11 amino acids. Germline V gene sequence: CDR1 SGDLS, CDR2 YYNGEE. The CDR3 protein is CASSANSPLHF. CDR3 sequence (DNA): TGTGCCAGCAGCGCCAATTCACCCCTCCACTTT.

CDR3 in amino acids: CASSFAEPEPQHF. In DNA form, the CDR3 reads TGTGCCAGCAGTTTTGCAGAACCAGAGCCCCAGCATTTT. This chain connects TRBV12-3 or TRBV12-4 to TRBJ1-5; no reliable D call. CDR3 length: 13 residues. Trimming removed 3 bases at V and 8 bases at J, with 11 bases between.

In the case of this clonotype: This CDR3 fails to terminate in the conserved phenylalanine or tryptophan, so it likely reflects a read error. The chain joins TRBV6-6 to TRBJ2-2; unclear D gene. Trimming left V 0 bases short and J 6 bases short, with 8 bases between. CDR3 length: 14 residues. CDR1 is MNHNY, CDR2 SVGAGI, per germline (reference sequence). CDR3 region: CASSYSAVSGELFL. CDR3 nucleotide sequence: TGTGCCAGCAGTTACTCGGCAGTATCCGGGGAGCTGTTTCTT.

The rearrangement links TRBV19 to TRBJ1-6, with unresolved D. The CDR3 spans 12 residues. V was clipped by 3 bases and J by 10 bases, with 7 bases between them. Germline-derived CDR1 and CDR2 are LNHDA and SQIVND (reference sequence). CDR3 region: CASSMVASPLHF. The CDR3 bases are TGTGCCAGTAGTATGGTTGCATCACCCCTCCACTTT.

The chain employs TRBV10-3 and TRBJ1-2; 9 bases agree with TRBD1. The V segment lost 7 bases and the J segment 4 bases; nucleotides outside the gene matches: 7. The CDR3 runs 14 residues. Looked up from germline, CDR1 is ENHRY and CDR2 is SYGVKD. The DNA of the CDR3 is TGTGCCATCACATGGGACAGGGAAGGCTATGGCTACACCTTC. This translates into CAITWDREGYGYTF.

The gene calls are TRBV5-1 and TRBJ1-2; perhaps TRBD1 as D (6 bases). Germline CDR1 is SGHRS and CDR2 is YFSETQ. Trimming took off 0 bases at V and 1 base at J, with 16 bases between the two ends. The CDR3 loop spans 17 amino acids. In nucleotides, the CDR3 is TGCGCCAGCAGCTTGGATCCCAGGGGAGGCATTAACTATGGCTACACCTTC. Translated, it gives CASSLDPRGGINYGYTF.

CDR3: CASSLGTYGNYEQYF. Here the CDR3 DNA reads TGTGCCAGCAGCTTAGGTACCTACGGGAATTACGAGCAGTACTTC. This chain joins TRBV7-8 and TRBJ2-7; a possible D gene is TRBD2 (5 bases). The CDR3 has 15 residues. Trimming cost V 1 base and J 4 bases, with 14 bases left between them. Germline CDR1 and CDR2: SGHVS and FQNEAQ. Supplemented by reference TRBV7-8 and TRBJ2-7, the full variable domain reads GAGVSQSPRYKVAKRGQDVALRCDPISGHVSLFWYQQALGQGPEFLTYFQNEAQLDKSGLPSDRFFAERPEGSVSTLKIQRTQQEDSAVYLCASSLGTYGNYEQYFGPGTRLTVT.

The rearrangement joins TRBV25-1 to TRBJ1-2, with D possibly TRBD1 on 5 matching bases. Looked up from germline, CDR1 is MGHDK and CDR2 is SYGVNS. Trimming removed 4 bases at V and 4 bases at J, with 7 bases between. The CDR3 loop spans 12 amino acids. The CDR3 reads CASSAGTYGYTF. CDR3 DNA sequence: TGTGCCAGCAGTGCGGGGACCTATGGCTACACCTTC.

The gene calls are TRBV7-9 and TRBJ1-2; TRBD1 agrees at 10 bases. The CDR3 sequence is 16 residues long. J was trimmed by 4 bases and V by 2 bases; bases with no gene match: 7. The germline CDR1 and CDR2 sequences are SEHNR and FQNEAQ (reference sequence). This chain's CDR3 is CASSLTGTGEGYGYTF. CDR3 DNA: TGTGCCAGCAGCTTAACCGGGACAGGGGAAGGCTATGGCTACACCTTC.

About this clonotype itself: A read error is possible here, since a much larger clone lies one base away. V and J are TRBV13 and TRBJ1-1, with 11 bases matching TRBD1. CDR3 length: 15 residues. Germline CDR1 reads PRHDT; CDR2 reads FYEKMQ (reference sequence). CDR3 DNA: TGTGCCAACAGCTGGTCGGGACAGGGGGTTGCTGAAGCTTTCTTT. As protein: CANSWSGQGVAEAFF.

This chain uses TRBV4-2 with TRBJ1-2; D is perhaps TRBD1 (6 bases). This CDR3 region has 12 residues. Between the trimmed V and J ends, which lost 5 bases and 8 bases, there was a span of 12 bases. In germline, CDR1 is LGHNA, CDR2 YNFKEQ. DNA for the CDR3: TGTGCCAGCAGCTGGGGGGGCGAAGGCTACACCTTC. This encodes CASSWGGEGYTF.